These 9 T cell receptor beta chains were all obtained from the same sample, sequenced in a study of naive and memory T cell subsets. An equimolar mix of two oligonucleotides served as the beta constant-region primer for TRBC1 and TRBC2. MiXCR was run by TCRdb on the UMI-ligation and nested PCR reads, yielding one entry per CDR3 protein. The data contain around 160,000 distinct CDR3 sequences, more than 15% of them seen just once; the ten biggest clones take up about 0.15%. Sequencing was carried out using naive CD4+ T cells from blood. Every receptor here comes from a human donor in good health.

The chain is built from TRBV7-7 and TRBJ2-3, with a weak D call TRBD2 (6 bases). CDR3 size: 17 residues. Germline CDR1 reads SSHAT; CDR2 reads FNYEAQ (reference sequence). V lost 1 base, J lost 5 bases, and 19 bases lay in between. CDR3 nucleotide sequence: TGTGCCAGCAGCTTAGGGGCCTCTGTGGGGACTGGAGATACGCAGTATTTT. Amino acid sequence: CASSLGASVGTGDTQYF.

This chain joins TRBV12-3 or TRBV12-4 and TRBJ2-6; unclear D gene. The CDR3 is 17 amino acids. The ends were cut back, 4 bases at V and 0 bases at J, with 13 bases in the middle. This CDR3 reads CASSWGGVPSGANVLTF. Here the CDR3 DNA reads TGTGCCAGCAGTTGGGGTGGGGTCCCCTCTGGGGCCAACGTCCTGACTTTC.

V gene TRBV10-3 combines with J gene TRBJ2-1; possible D gene TRBD1, 6 bases. This CDR3 has 17 residues. V lost 0 bases, J lost 2 bases, and 14 bases lay in between. Germline CDR1 and CDR2: ENHRY and SYGVKD. In DNA form, the CDR3 reads TGTGCCATCAGTGAGTCGGACAGCCCCACGACCTACAATGAGCAGTTCTTC. This sequence encodes CAISESDSPTTYNEQFF.

The sample holds many counts of this clonotype. The genes are TRBV20-1 and TRBJ1-2, with a tentative D call TRBD1 (6 bases). This CDR3 has 13 residues. V was pared by 2 bases and J by 4 bases, with 11 bases between. Per the germline V gene, CDR1 is DFQATT and CDR2 is SNEGSKA (reference sequence). The DNA of the CDR3 is TGCAGTGCTAGACCCACAGGGAGCTATGGCTACACCTTC. Protein sequence: CSARPTGSYGYTF.

This clonotype was recorded at least ten times. The CDR3 spells CAVRPPEMNTEAFF. In nucleotides, the CDR3 is TGTGCCGTACGACCGCCAGAAATGAACACTGAAGCTTTCTTT. The V gene is TRBV6-5, the J gene TRBJ1-1; unclear D gene. Trimming removed 11 bases from V and 0 bases from J, with 16 bases in between. CDR3 length: 14 amino acids. Germline CDR1 and CDR2: MNHEY and SVGAGI.

The chain links TRBV5-5 to TRBJ1-2, with TRBD1 matching over 9 bases. This CDR3 contains 16 residues. Trimming at V came to 0 bases and at J to 5 bases, leaving 8 bases not matched to a gene. CDR1 and CDR2 (germline): SGHKS, YYEKEE (reference sequence). The CDR3 DNA sequence: TGTGCCAGCAGCTTGGGGTTGGACAGGGGACCGTATGGCTACACCTTC. This sequence encodes CASSLGLDRGPYGYTF.

The chain combines TRBV29-1 with TRBJ2-1; no clear D gene. The V end was cut by 4 bases, the J end by 5 bases, with 6 bases between. Germline CDR1 is SQVTM and CDR2 is ANQGSEA. The CDR3 spans 11 residues. The CDR3: CSVVPNNEQFF. The CDR3 DNA follows: TGCAGCGTTGTGCCAAACAATGAGCAGTTCTTC.

A few counts support this clonotype. V is TRBV6-5 and J is TRBJ2-7; maybe TRBD2 (6 bases). V was shortened by 2 bases and J by 4 bases, with 24 bases between the two germline ends. Germline V CDR1 and CDR2: MNHEY, SVGAGI. This CDR3 is 18 amino acids long. In DNA form, the CDR3 reads TGTGCCAGCAGTTACGCGGAAGACCGGGACTTGGGAGGATACGAGCAGTACTTC. Amino acids: CASSYAEDRDLGGYEQYF.

The CDR3 DNA reads TGTGCCATCAGTGAGTCCGGAGGGAGCCTGAACACTGAAGCTTTCTTT. It encodes CAISESGGSLNTEAFF. The chain employs TRBV10-3 and TRBJ1-1, with D hard to call. The CDR3 has 16 residues. CDR1 is ENHRY and CDR2 is SYGVKD in the germline V gene. V lost 0 bases to trimming and J lost 0 bases, with 11 bases between them.